These 18 T cell receptor beta chains came from one sample sequenced in a study of blood T cells in healthy people across ages. A second PCR of roughly 7 to 11 cycles used a sample-barcoded 5' primer and a J-beta primer mix. TCRdb redid the calling of the 5' RACE reads with MiXCR, one entry per CDR3 protein. Of 800,000 or so distinct CDR3 sequences listed, about 25% were seen once; the top ten hold 3% to 4.5%. These data were likewise used in another study, on T cells of mothers and their children.

The sample comprised blood. The receptor source for this set is a boy under 18 in good health.

Note on this clonotype: Its ends do not fully match the called genes, so a read error is possible. The genes are TRBV9 and TRBJ1-1; possible D gene TRBD1, 5 bases. The germline gives CDR1 SGDLS, CDR2 YYNGEE. There are 14 residues in the CDR3. DNA of the CDR3: TGCGCCAGCAGCACCAGACAGACCAACACTGAAGCTTTCTTT. Residues: CASSTRQTNTEAFF.

This clonotype showed up just a few times. The chain employs TRBV4-3 and TRBJ1-1, with D possibly TRBD1 on 6 matching bases. Germline V gene lookup returns CDR1 LGHNA and CDR2 YSLEER. Trimming cost V 3 bases and J 0 bases, with 11 bases left between them. This CDR3 contains 15 residues. For the CDR3, the DNA is TGCGCCAGCAGCCAGGGGGGACAACTGAACACTGAAGCTTTCTTT. This gives the protein CASSQGGQLNTEAFF.

The chain carries TRBV19 and TRBJ2-7, with unresolved D. V was clipped by 5 bases and J by 0 bases, with 17 bases between them. The CDR3 loop spans 16 amino acids. The germline gives CDR1 LNHDA, CDR2 SQIVND (reference sequence). The CDR3 sequence: CASSVTASVASYEQYF. The CDR3, as DNA: TGTGCCAGTAGTGTCACCGCTTCGGTGGCCTCCTACGAGCAGTACTTC.

This clonotype has only a few counts. CDR3 in DNA: TGTGCCAGCAGTTTGAGGACAGGGCCGAATCAGCCCCAGCATTTT. Its translation: CASSLRTGPNQPQHF. The J gene is TRBJ1-5, the V gene TRBV12-3 or TRBV12-4, with 8 bases aligning to TRBD1. With 3 bases clipped from V and 4 bases from J, the junction kept 5 bases outside the gene matches. CDR3 length: 15 amino acids.

This clonotype was seen a handful of times. The V and J genes are TRBV3-1 and TRBJ1-4; D is ambiguous. Germline CDR1 and CDR2: LGHDT and YNNKEL (reference sequence). This CDR3 has 12 amino acids. V was cut by 0 bases and J by 7 bases, with 3 bases left in between. DNA for the CDR3: TGTGCCAGCAGCCAAGAGGGTGAAAAACTGTTTTTT. The encoded protein is CASSQEGEKLFF.

The V and J genes are TRBV7-2 and TRBJ2-5; 9 nucleotides line up with TRBD2. The better agreement between TRBJ2-7 and the DNA end casts doubt on the J call. Germline V gene data show CDR1 as SGHTA and CDR2 as FQGNSA. The length of the CDR3 is 15 residues. Written as DNA, the CDR3 is TGTGCCAGCAGCTTAGGTTTAGCGGGGGCGACCGAGCAGTACTTC. Its translation: CASSLGLAGATEQYF.

The chain links TRBV12-3 or TRBV12-4 to TRBJ1-2; D ambiguous. This CDR3 comprises 15 residues. With 3 bases removed from V and 0 bases from J, the gap between germline ends came to 11 bases. The CDR3 nucleotides are TGTGCCAGCAGTTTTGGATGGATTTCTAACTATGGCTACACCTTC. This codes for CASSFGWISNYGYTF.

This rearrangement joins TRBV7-6 to TRBJ2-7; 7 bases fit TRBD2. Trimming cost V 1 base and J 1 base; bases outside gene matches: 10. The CDR3 sequence is 17 residues long. CDR1 and CDR2 (germline): SGHVS, FNYEAQ. This CDR3 reads CASSLVGGAGLSYEQYF. CDR3 nucleotide sequence: TGTGCCAGCAGCTTAGTTGGAGGAGCGGGATTATCCTACGAGCAGTACTTC.

This clonotype was observed a handful of times. This chain uses TRBV5-1 with TRBJ1-2, with a possible D match to TRBD1 (6 bases). The CDR3 runs 14 residues. V lost 7 bases and J 6 bases, leaving 19 bases between the germline ends. Germline V lookup: CDR1 SGHRS, CDR2 YFSETQ. In nucleotides, the CDR3 is TGCGCCAGCGCTTCGGTGGTGGGGGCGAATGGCTACACCTTC. It specifies CASASVVGANGYTF.

This clonotype was seen a handful of times. V usage is TRBV20-1 and J usage is TRBJ1-4; D possibly corresponds to TRBD1 (5 bases). Trimming shortened V by 6 bases and J by 3 bases, and 11 bases separated the two germline ends. The germline V gene encodes CDR1 DFQATT and CDR2 SNEGSKA (reference sequence). CDR3 length: 13 amino acids. The CDR3 DNA follows: TGCAGTGCCCGGGGGTGGTCTAATGAAAAACTGTTTTTT. Encoded protein: CSARGWSNEKLFF.

J is TRBJ1-5 and V is TRBV5-6; D might be TRBD1 (6 bases). The V and J ends lost 1 base and 1 base respectively, with 9 bases between them. The CDR3 runs to 15 residues. CDR1 and CDR2 (germline): SGHDT, YYEEEE. The CDR3, as DNA: TGTGCCAGCAGCTTGTTGGGGGCAAGCAATCAGCCCCAGCATTTT. Translated, it gives CASSLLGASNQPQHF.

The V and J genes are TRBV7-9 and TRBJ1-2; 7 bases align to TRBD1. The germline V gene has CDR1 SEHNR and CDR2 FQNEAQ (reference sequence). Trimming at V came to 4 bases and at J to 0 bases, leaving 5 bases not matched to a gene. The CDR3 runs to 15 residues. The CDR3 loop is CASSSDRRANYGYTF. As DNA, the CDR3 is TGTGCCAGCAGCTCGGACAGGCGAGCTAACTATGGCTACACCTTC. The full variable domain, completed using reference TRBV7-9 and TRBJ1-2, is DTGVSQNPRHKITKRGQNVTFRCDPISEHNRLYWYRQTLGQGPEFLTYFQNEAQLEKSRLLSDRFSAERPKGSFSTLEIQRTEQGDSAMYLCASSSDRRANYGYTFGSGTRLTVV.

This clonotype was counted ten times or more. The genes are TRBV7-2 and TRBJ1-4, with D possibly being TRBD1 (5 bases). Trimming left V 1 base short and J 4 bases short, with 19 bases between. CDR3 length: 18 residues. Germline CDR1 is SGHTA and CDR2 is FQGNSA. CDR3 sequence: CASSLDAVRGRLNEKLFF. CDR3 nucleotide sequence: TGTGCCAGCAGCTTAGATGCGGTTCGGGGACGGCTTAATGAAAAACTGTTTTTT. Complete variable domain (other parts from reference TRBV7-2 and TRBJ1-4): GAGVSQSPSNKVTEKGKDVELRCDPISGHTALYWYRQSLGQGLEFLIYFQGNSAPDKSGLPSDRFSAERTGGSVSTLTIQRTQQEDSAVYLCASSLDAVRGRLNEKLFFGSGTQLSVL.

The chain recombines TRBV28 with TRBJ2-5; TRBD1 might be the D (6 bases). The CDR3 contains 16 residues. Germline V gene data show CDR1 as MDHEN and CDR2 as SYDVKM. Trimming removed 5 bases from V and 13 bases from J, with 29 bases in between. CDR3 bases: TGTGCCAGCAGTCCTGCCGACAGACAGGCGTTCGTCGAGCGGTACTTC. This gives the protein CASSPADRQAFVERYF.

In its sample, this clonotype was seen a few times. The V and J genes are TRBV9 and TRBJ2-1; no reliable D call. Trimming took 4 bases from V and 3 from J, leaving 11 bases between them. The CDR3 is made up of 14 amino acids. Per germline, CDR1 SGDLS and CDR2 YYNGEE. The CDR3 DNA sequence: TGTGCCAGCAGCTCCCGCGGCAACTACAATGAGCAGTTCTTC. This gives the protein CASSSRGNYNEQFF.

This clonotype was seen repeatedly, ten times or more. The rearrangement uses TRBV2 and TRBJ1-5, with D possibly matching TRBD1 (5 bases). Trimming removed 0 bases from V and 1 base from J, with 7 bases in between. CDR3 length: 15 residues. In germline, CDR1 is SNHLY, CDR2 FYNNEI. This CDR3 is CASSEAGRSNQPQHF. In DNA, the CDR3 is TGTGCCAGCAGTGAAGCGGGACGGAGCAATCAGCCCCAGCATTTT. The whole variable domain, filled in from reference TRBV2 and TRBJ1-5, reads EPEVTQTPSHQVTQMGQEVILRCVPISNHLYFYWYRQILGQKVEFLVSFYNNEISEKSEIFDDQFSVERPDGSNFTLKIRSTKLEDSAMYFCASSEAGRSNQPQHFGDGTRLSIL.

The chain recombines TRBV20-1 with TRBJ2-2; 7 bases agree with TRBD1. This CDR3 spans 16 amino acids. J lost 0 bases, V lost 6 bases, and 10 bases had no gene match. In germline, CDR1 is DFQATT, CDR2 SNEGSKA (reference sequence). The CDR3 spells CSARDSHSANTGELFF. DNA for the CDR3: TGCAGTGCCCGGGACAGCCATTCCGCGAACACCGGGGAGCTGTTTTTT.

This clonotype was observed a handful of times. The chain employs TRBV29-1 and TRBJ2-7; tentative D call: TRBD1 (5 bases). The CDR3 covers 13 residues. From germline, CDR1 is SQVTM and CDR2 ANQGSEA. V was trimmed by 4 bases and J by 0 bases, leaving 10 bases between them. Written as DNA, the CDR3 is TGCAGCGTTGGGACATTGAACTCCTACGAGCAGTACTTC. Translated: CSVGTLNSYEQYF.